Below, 10 T cell receptor beta chains from the same sample are listed, as sequenced in a study of control samples from healthy donors and cancer patients. Method: immunoSEQ multiplex PCR; TCRdb's copy keeps in-frame clones and lacks some. The data contain approximately 50,000 clones, around 87% of them singletons. Sequenced: PBMCs. The receptors shown here come from a woman in her sixties with lung cancer.

The chain joins TRBV4-1 to TRBJ2-1; TRBD2 matches 16 bases. Losses at the gene ends were 3 bases for V and 0 bases for J; bases not matched to a gene: 8. The CDR3 is 20 residues long. Per the germline V gene, CDR1 is MGHRA and CDR2 is YSYEKL. As DNA, the CDR3 is TGCGCCAGCAGCCAGCCGGGACTAGCGGGAGGGACGAGCTCCTACAATGAGCAGTTCTTC. Translating it yields CASSQPGLAGGTSSYNEQFF.

The chain has TRBV7-9 and TRBJ1-3; D call uncertain. The CDR3 spans 16 residues. Germline V lookup: CDR1 SEHNR, CDR2 FQNEAQ (reference sequence). V gave up 1 base and J gave up 0 bases, with 10 bases separating them. The CDR3 protein is CASSLGRGASGNTIYF. The CDR3 DNA reads TGTGCCAGCAGCTTAGGTCGGGGAGCCTCTGGAAACACCATATATTTT.

The rearrangement joins TRBV5-1 to TRBJ1-1, with no clear D. V was clipped by 0 bases and J by 8 bases, with 11 bases between them. CDR1 is SGHRS, CDR2 YFSETQ, per germline. There are 13 residues in the CDR3. Here the CDR3 DNA reads TGCGCCAGCAGCTTGGGACCGCTGGAAGAAGCTTTCTTT. Its protein product is CASSLGPLEEAFF.

The V call is TRBV5-6, the J call TRBJ1-3; D is unresolved. Germline V lookup: CDR1 SGHDT, CDR2 YYEEEE. This CDR3 has 14 amino acids. The ends were cut back, 4 bases at V and 4 bases at J, with 12 bases in the middle. CDR3 DNA sequence: TGTGCCAGCAGCCCTACTATGACCGGAAACACCATATATTTT. It codes for CASSPTMTGNTIYF.

V and J are TRBV7-3 and TRBJ2-1; D may match TRBD1 or TRBD2 (5 bases each). Trimming took off 2 bases at V and 2 bases at J, with 13 bases between the two ends. The CDR3 is 16 residues long. CDR1 and CDR2 from the germline V gene are SGHTA and FQGTGA. The CDR3 bases are TGTGCCAGCAGCTTACCGGGGACGGATCCCTACAATGAGCAGTTCTTC. It is translated as CASSLPGTDPYNEQFF.

The rearrangement links TRBV6-1 to TRBJ1-4, with D unresolved. Germline V gives CDR1 MNHNS, CDR2 SASEGT. V was cut by 1 base and J by 3 bases, with 3 bases left in between. The CDR3 runs 13 residues. DNA of the CDR3: TGTGCCAGCAGTGAAGTTCCTAATGAAAAACTGTTTTTT. Protein: CASSEVPNEKLFF.

The chain links TRBV5-1 to TRBJ2-7; the match to TRBD2 covers 7 bases. This CDR3 is 15 amino acids long. J lost 1 base, V lost 3 bases, and 7 bases had no gene match. Germline V lookup: CDR1 SGHRS, CDR2 YFSETQ. CDR3 in amino acids: CASSWGGDWSYEQYF. CDR3 DNA: TGCGCCAGCAGCTGGGGAGGGGATTGGTCCTACGAGCAGTACTTC.

The CDR3: CASNDWGNSPLHF. CDR3 DNA sequence: TGTGCCAGCAACGACTGGGGCAATTCACCCCTCCACTTT. The V gene is TRBV6-5, the J gene TRBJ1-6; possible D gene TRBD1, 5 bases. From germline, CDR1 is MNHEY and CDR2 SVGAGI. The CDR3 is 13 amino acids. Trimming stripped 7 bases from V and 7 bases from J, with 11 bases between.

About this clone itself: Other DNA variants within this sample encode the same CDR3. V is TRBV5-1 and J is TRBJ2-5; the D gene is possibly TRBD2 (6 bases). The CDR3 is 13 amino acids. Germline values: CDR1 SGHRS, CDR2 YFSETQ. V was cut by 7 bases and J by 2 bases, with 12 bases left in between. The CDR3 protein is CASRRGLQETQYF. The CDR3 DNA sequence: TGCGCCAGCCGAAGGGGACTTCAAGAGACCCAGTACTTC. Variable domain in full (rest from reference TRBV5-1 and TRBJ2-5): KAGVTQTPRYLIKTRGQQVTLSCSPISGHRSVSWYQQTPGQGLQFLFEYFSETQRNKGNFPGRFSGRQFSNSRSEMNVSTLELGDSALYLCASRRGLQETQYFGPGTRLLVL.

V and J are TRBV5-1 and TRBJ2-3; TRBD1 agrees at 8 bases. CDR3 length: 15 residues. V lost 3 bases, J lost 5 bases, and 8 bases stayed unmatched. Germline V gene sequence: CDR1 SGHRS, CDR2 YFSETQ. CDR3 in DNA: TGCGCCAGCAGCTCACACGGGACAGGTGGAGATACGCAGTATTTT. It specifies CASSSHGTGGDTQYF.